This T cell receptor beta chain was sequenced during a study of cytomegalovirus exposure and HLA in healthy donors (dated by TCRdb to 2016 to 2017). Turning to the overall study: According to an earlier analysis of a few hundred of the donors, some 180 million T cells yielded 117 million unique TCR beta sequences and about 300 Gb of sequence data. Around 320 gigabases of sequencing data and 70 million to 100 million unique TCR sequences were included in an early release covering under 650 HLA-typed donors. The genetic ancestry cluster associated with self-reported Caucasian donors included 70% to 85% of the 398 genotyped donors. The study aimed to test whether cataloging public T cell receptors could reveal signatures of past pathogen exposure. The study used immunosequencing to profile the T cell repertoires of approximately 650 subjects and linked those repertoires to cytomegalovirus serostatus. A separate validation cohort of approximately 120 different subjects was used in addition to the 666-subject first cohort. High-throughput TCR immunosequencing, statistical association of individual TCRs with disease status, and machine learning were combined to predict cytomegalovirus infection status. A later analysis re-examined previously published TCR beta repertoires from more than 650 donors and added high-resolution HLA genotyping to investigate patterns of TCR occurrence. Rather than drawing on any new phenotypic data, the later analysis identified candidate immune exposures from TCR beta sequences and the way those sequences occurred across donors. An earlier analysis of some 500 of the donors used high-throughput TCR beta sequencing to judge whether each TCR beta V gene segment behaved as functional or pseudogenic. Donor age, sex, ethnicity and CMV serostatus were collected together with the repertoire data. A later genetic analysis used genome-wide SNP genotypes for about 60% of the roughly 700 donors, treating that subset as a discovery cohort. Every repertoire in the discovery cohort had been generated on one and the same sequencing platform. Class I and class II HLA loci were covered by the typing at four-digit resolution. The number of donors typed differed by locus, with roughly 629-640 for A, B, C, DRB1 and DQB1, about 500 for DQA1, about 610 for DPA1, and approximately 470 for DPB1. A few DR-DQ haplotypes were treated as single units for association and clustering because of strong linkage in the cohort. On average, roughly 240,000 unique TCR beta nucleotide sequences were sequenced per donor among 398 genotyped donors of the cohort, with about 19% of those sequences being non-productive.

Of note for this clone: There is no known antigen for this receptor. No much larger clonotype is one base removed from it; base qualities were not supplied.

In total, 600 or so healthy bone marrow donors made up the cohort. At the time of sampling, all cohort members were nominally healthy, though unrecorded immune exposures were likely present. The donor was CMV seronegative and was included in the group of under 450 seronegative cohort members. A peripheral blood sample was collected from each donor, and TCR beta sequencing was performed on peripheral blood mononuclear cells. The Qiagen DNeasy Blood Extraction Kit was used to extract genomic DNA from the blood cell samples. The V end gives up 4 bases and the J end 7 bases, leaving 10 bases in the junction not matched to a gene. CDR1 and CDR2 (SGHDT, YYEEEE) derive from the germline V gene. Reading from cysteine to phenylalanine, the CDR3 counts 15 amino acids. Just the 45-base CDR3 DNA is kept, in frame starting at base 1. Summary of the overall study and its limitations: The cohort was sequenced for TCR beta chains only, and without alpha or paired-chain data the features that could be detected were limited. A few of the identified cytomegalovirus-associated TCR beta chains were confirmed in vitro to be specific for cytomegalovirus antigens. Most TCR sequences were observed very rarely across donors, whereas some public TCRs were present in many individuals. A further reported finding was that TCR beta sequences accurately predicted the HLA-A and HLA-B alleles for most subjects in the first cohort. The study listed approximately 150 TCR beta chains as associated with cytomegalovirus. Some IMGT-functional V segments, including TRBV6-2 and TRBV6-3, could not be distinguished by the 87-base-pair reads and were therefore excluded. Several of the top co-occurrence clusters appeared to be linked to parvovirus B19, influenza, CMV and Epstein-Barr virus, according to a later analysis. In a later analysis, HLA-associated TCR beta chains were found to be more clonally expanded and to have lower generation probabilities than equally common non-associated chains. An association between a missense DCLRE1C variant and V-gene and J-gene trimming of TCR beta chains was found in a later genetic analysis and replicated in an independent cohort. Strong co-occurrence of HLA alleles, especially DR and DQ, made assigning TCR associations to individual alleles difficult. Broadly in line with IMGT annotations, most TCR beta V segments showed up in productive rearrangements about 90% or about 30% of the time in an earlier analysis of around 600 of the donors. Compared with the 666-donor mean, donors in an Asian-associated ancestry cluster had fewer N-insertions in productive TCRs, according to a later genetic analysis. A cluster of highly shared sequence variants was judged likely to be a technical artifact of the sequencing pipeline. The only immune exposure information available for the cohort was CMV serostatus. Most CMV-associated TCR beta chains appeared to be HLA-restricted in a later analysis, and the HLA associations seemed to be driven largely by CMV exposure. In a later analysis, more than 15,000 TCR beta sequences were associated with specific HLA alleles at a false discovery rate of 0.05. According to the authors, the approach could potentially be generalized to other disease states and immunological phenotypes. A later analysis found that TCR association rates varied across HLA loci, with DRB1 alleles showing the most associated TCRs and HLA-C alleles the fewest. Roughly uniform sequencing depth across donors was assumed in presence/absence analyses, although this assumption may not hold. In both the original and validation cohorts, the classifier was reported to diagnose cytomegalovirus status with high specificity and sensitivity. Approximately 18 rarely observed V segments, including chromosome 9 orphons, were excluded from the earlier analysis of several hundred of the donors because counts were too low. Linkage disequilibrium might explain the correlated functional status among segregating V segments, but an unknown experimental factor could not be excluded. Because HLA typing was missing for some donors at each locus, association tests included only the typed subset.

Preparation of the library involved the immunoSEQ multiplex PCR assay. For the multiplex PCR, a mixture combining 60 forward primers for TCR Vbeta segments and 13 reverse primers for TCR Jbeta segments was used. The CDR3 region of rearranged TCR beta genes was amplified from genomic DNA with a multiplex PCR assay. On the Illumina HiSeq System, the amplified TCR beta libraries were sequenced as 87-base-pair reads. As for the original processing: A later analysis counted approximately 74 million unique TCR beta chains across the 690 or so repertoires, and 9.5 million to 11 million of these chains were shared by at least two donors. A nearest-neighbor algorithm error-corrected the raw reads and collapsed the reads into unique sequences, merging closely related sequences to remove PCR and sequencing errors. V, D and J gene segments were assigned by aligning CDR3 sequences to IMGT reference sequences. Each retained sequence needed at least a six-nucleotide match to both a V gene segment and a J gene segment. Rearrangements were classified as productive when the CDR3 lacked stop codons and remained in frame with V and J, and all other rearrangements were classified as non-productive. Following IMGT convention, CDR3 was defined as the stretch from the second conserved V-encoded cysteine up to the conserved J-encoded phenylalanine. In an earlier analysis of approximately 590 of the donors, sequences lacking an unambiguous match to a single V gene segment were excluded. In an earlier analysis of approximately 560 of the donors, a V segment was called functional when productive rearrangements were above 56.7%, and segregating when the standard deviation between donors exceeded 5%. A statistical classification framework was built for diagnosing cytomegalovirus status from the catalog of TCR beta chain sequences. In a later analysis, V and J genes were assigned by comparing TCR nucleotide sequences against IMGT/GENE-DB human TR gene sequences. A later analysis assigned CDR3 sequences and most-parsimonious VDJ recombination scenarios with the TCRdist pipeline. In a later analysis, each TCR beta chain was defined by its CDR3 amino acid sequence together with its V-gene family, and reads without a unique V-gene family were excluded. A later analysis removed roughly 590 highly shared, low-generation-probability nucleotide sequences to deal with suspected cross-contamination and a sequencing artifact. In a later analysis, a clonal expansion index for each public chain was calculated from normalized within-repertoire ranks of inferred template counts. Generation probabilities in a later analysis came from a VDJ recombination model fitted to out-of-frame rearrangements, and those results were checked against IGoR. In a later analysis, hypergeometric tests were used to score TCR-TCR, TCR-HLA and TCR-CMV co-occurrence, with a repertoire-size bias correction applied to TCR pairs. False discovery rates were estimated in a later analysis by permuting HLA or CMV assignments 20 times. In a later analysis, co-occurring TCRs were grouped using DBSCAN, and TCRdist sequence similarity was added for clustering within HLA-allele-positive subsets. Repertoires with fewer than 30,000 or more than 120,000 public chains, plus five repertoires with anomalous nucleotide sharing, were excluded from co-occurrence clustering. Held by TCRdb, this immuneACCESS table contains in-frame sequences only and omits some clones. Under half of the omission traces to an unresolved V gene where checked; the cause of the rest is unknown. The V and J calls and clone size are taken from that table; D and trimming were inferred from the DNA. A total of roughly 160,000 clones appear in this sample, roughly 80% of them only once. Together, the top ten hold 2.4% of the sample.

The sequencing sample was made of PBMCs. The clonotype comes from a male donor in good health and CMV-seronegative. The chain is assembled from TRBV5-6 and TRBJ2-1, and 8 bases in between align with TRBD2. The CDR3 corresponds to CASSLGIAGQNEQFF. Read as DNA, the sequence is TGTGCCAGCAGCCTGGGGATAGCGGGGCAGAATGAGCAGTTCTTC.